Shown below are 31 T cell receptor beta chains from a single sample sequenced in a study of T cell clonality in common variable immunodeficiency. Here immunoSEQ multiplex PCR was the method, and the copy in TCRdb shows in-frame clones only, minus some. The sample contains about 45,000 clones, none occurring once; about 0.7% lies in the top ten. The specimen was peripheral blood mononuclear cells. All receptors come from a person aged 18 to 75 in good health.

This clone showed up many times. Read sequence stops 3 residues before the CDR3 end, and the germline J gene provides the missing end. V gene TRBV11-3 combines with J gene TRBJ2-7; TRBD1 matches at 7 bases. Looked up from germline, CDR1 is SGHNT and CDR2 is YENEEA. The CDR3 is 14 amino acids. V was clipped by 5 bases and J by 6 bases; unmatched bases: 10. CDR3 sequence: CASSPDRLLSEQYF. CDR3 DNA (partial): TGTGCCAGCAGCCCGGACAGGTTGCTCTCCGAG.

This clone was observed at least ten times. The observed sequence ends 3 residues before the CDR3 terminus, with the missing tail filled in from the germline J gene. The V call is TRBV30, the J call TRBJ1-1, with 9 bases fitting TRBD1. Germline V CDR1 and CDR2: GTSNPN, SVGIG (reference sequence). The CDR3 is 14 residues long. Incomplete CDR3 DNA: TGTGCCTGGAGTGGGGACAGGGCGGGAAAGTGG. As protein: CAWSGDRAGKW. The CDR3 in full is CAWSGDRAGKWAFF.

This clone was found many times. The CDR3 end falls 3 residues outside the read, so it is completed with the germline J gene. The J gene is TRBJ2-1, the V gene TRBV4-1; 7 bases align to TRBD2. Germline V gene lookup returns CDR1 MGHRA and CDR2 YSYEKL. The V gene end was trimmed by 5 bases and the J gene end by 1 base; junction bases not matched to a gene: 5. The CDR3 is 15 amino acids. Incomplete CDR3 DNA: TGCGCCAGCAGCTGGCGGGGGATTTCCTACAATGAG. Amino acid sequence: CASSWRGISYNE. The whole CDR3 sequence is CASSWRGISYNEQFF.

This clone was observed many times. The part of the CDR3 DNA that was read is TGTGCCAGTAAAGGACCGGGACAGGGGGGCTACGAG. Its protein product is CASKGPGQGGYE. The whole CDR3 is CASKGPGQGGYEQYF. The J gene is TRBJ2-7, the V gene TRBV19; 11 nucleotides line up with TRBD1. The CDR3 goes on 3 residues after the read ends, and that part is filled in from the germline J gene. The CDR3 runs 15 residues. CDR1 and CDR2 from the germline V gene are LNHDA and SQIVND (reference sequence). V lost 7 bases to trimming and J lost 3 bases; unmatched junction nucleotides: 8.

The table lists this clone with many counts. The missing CDR3 end, 3 residues past where the read stops, is filled in from the germline J gene. The rearrangement uses TRBV7-6 and TRBJ2-2; 7 nucleotides match TRBD1. V was pared by 6 bases and J by 1 base, with 2 bases of the junction left unmatched. The CDR3 runs to 14 residues. Germline V gives CDR1 SGHVS, CDR2 FNYEAQ. The sequenced part of the CDR3 DNA is TGTGCCAGCAGAAACAGGGGGAACACCGGGGAG. It specifies CASRNRGNTGE. The full CDR3 sequence reads CASRNRGNTGELFF. Supplemented by reference TRBV7-6 and TRBJ2-2, the full variable domain reads GAGVSQSPRYKVTKRGQDVALRCDPISGHVSLYWYRQALGQGPEFLTYFNYEAQQDKSGLPNDRFSAERPEGSISTLTIQRTEQRDSAMYRCASRNRGNTGELFFGEGSRLTVL.

This clone showed up many times. The CDR3 extends 3 residues past the end of the read, so its final part is completed from the germline J gene. The genes are TRBV13 and TRBJ1-2; 10 nucleotides line up with TRBD1. The trim removed 2 bases at V and 3 bases at J, leaving 15 bases unmatched. CDR3 size: 19 residues. Germline V CDR1 and CDR2: PRHDT, FYEKMQ (reference sequence). The CDR3 protein is CASSLPRGTGANSDYGYTF. The part of the CDR3 DNA that was read is TGTGCCAGCAGCTTACCCCGCGGGACAGGGGCAAATTCAGACTATGGC.

This clone was counted ten times or more. The read stops 3 residues short of the end of the CDR3; the missing end is completed from the germline J gene. V gene TRBV6-9 combines with J gene TRBJ2-5; perhaps TRBD2 as D (5 bases). Germline CDR1 reads MNHGY; CDR2 reads SVAAGI. V dropped 8 bases and J dropped 2 bases, with 12 bases sitting between them. This CDR3 is built from 13 residues. CDR3 DNA, as far as it was read: TGTGCCAGCTCACGGACTTCTCAAGAGACC. This encodes CASSRTSQET. The entire CDR3 protein is CASSRTSQETQYF.

Ten or more counts support this clone. Read data end 3 residues before the CDR3 end; the end is taken from the germline J gene. The chain links TRBV11-3 to TRBJ2-2; D gene unclear. The length of the CDR3 is 13 residues. Germline assignment: CDR1 SGHNT and CDR2 YENEEA. V gave up 4 bases and J gave up 8 bases, with 11 bases separating them. CDR3 DNA, as far as it was read: TGTGCCAGCAGCTCGCAGGCGTCAGGGGAG. This gives the protein CASSSQASGE. The complete CDR3 sequence is CASSSQASGELFF.

The table lists this clone with many counts. Read data end 3 residues before the CDR3 end; the end is taken from the germline J gene. This chain uses TRBV19 with TRBJ2-7; possibly TRBD1 for D (6 bases). The CDR3 spans 13 residues. Germline V CDR1 and CDR2: LNHDA, SQIVND (reference sequence). V was clipped by 5 bases and J by 2 bases, with 10 bases between them. CDR3 DNA (partial): TGTGCCAGTAGTCAAGGACAGACCTACGAG. This encodes CASSQGQTYE. The full CDR3 protein reads CASSQGQTYEQYF.

Ten or more counts support this clone. The read falls 3 residues short of the CDR3 end, and the missing part is taken from the germline J gene. The chain has TRBV5-4 and TRBJ2-7, with TRBD2 matching over 9 bases. Germline CDR1 SGHNT, CDR2 YYREEE (reference sequence). This CDR3 has 14 amino acids. J gave up 2 bases and V 1 base, and 1 base lay outside the gene matches. CDR3 DNA, as far as it was read: TGTGCCAGCAGCTTGCTAGCGGGACCCTACGAG. Translation: CASSLLAGPYE. The full CDR3 protein reads CASSLLAGPYEQYF.

This clone came up many times. The read terminates 3 residues ahead of where the CDR3 ends, so the germline J gene completes it. This chain links TRBV5-5 with TRBJ1-5; D may be TRBD1 (5 bases). This CDR3 is built from 12 residues. Deletions cut 7 bases from V and 3 bases from J, with 8 bases between. The V gene's germline CDR1 is SGHKS and CDR2 YYEKEE (reference sequence). The chain's CDR3 is CASGGINQPQHF. Incomplete CDR3 DNA: TGTGCCAGCGGGGGGATCAATCAGCCC.

The sample holds many counts of this clone. Read data end 3 residues before the CDR3 end; the end is taken from the germline J gene. This rearrangement joins TRBV11-2 to TRBJ2-2; D call uncertain. The V and J ends lost 1 base and 3 bases respectively, with 9 bases between them. CDR3 length: 15 amino acids. CDR1 is SGHAT and CDR2 is FQNNGV in the germline V gene. The covered CDR3 bases are TGTGCCAGCAGCTTAGGGGCCACGGACACCGGGGAG. Amino acid sequence: CASSLGATDTGE. The entire CDR3 protein reads CASSLGATDTGELFF.

This clone showed up many times. The observed sequence ends 3 residues before the CDR3 terminus, with the missing tail filled in from the germline J gene. The chain employs TRBV4-1 and TRBJ2-5, with D perhaps TRBD2 (6 bases). This CDR3 comprises 15 residues. Germline V gene data show CDR1 as MGHRA and CDR2 as YSYEKL. Trimming removed 1 base at V and 0 bases at J, with 9 bases between. The covered CDR3 bases are TGCGCCAGCAGCCAAGCCCTAGCGTACCAAGAGACC. It specifies CASSQALAYQET. The full CDR3 reads CASSQALAYQETQYF.

The sample holds many counts of this clone. CDR3 DNA, as far as it was read: TGTGCCAGCAGCCCTCCGGGGACTAGCGGATACACAGATACG. It codes for CASSPPGTSGYTDT. From start to end, the CDR3 is CASSPPGTSGYTDTQYF. The J gene is TRBJ2-3, the V gene TRBV12-3 or TRBV12-4, with TRBD2 identical over 11 bases. The CDR3 is cut off 3 residues early in the read; its end comes from the germline J gene. CDR3 length equals 17 residues. After removal of 6 bases from V and 2 bases from J, the junction contained 10 bases not matched to a gene.

This clone was picked up many times. CDR3 sequence reads: CASSFLSYEQYF. The CDR3 DNA, read in part, is TGTGCCAGCAGCTTTTTATCCTACGAG. The chain employs TRBV7-8 and TRBJ2-7; D is undetermined. The read comes to an end 3 residues before the CDR3 does, leaving the germline J gene to fill in the end. CDR1 is SGHVS, CDR2 FQNEAQ, per germline. The germline V and J ends were trimmed by 3 bases and 1 base, with 4 bases remaining between them. This CDR3 is built from 12 residues. Full variable domain (outside the CDR3, taken from reference TRBV7-8 and TRBJ2-7): GAGVSQSPRYKVAKRGQDVALRCDPISGHVSLFWYQQALGQGPEFLTYFQNEAQLDKSGLPSDRFFAERPEGSVSTLKIQRTQQEDSAVYLCASSFLSYEQYFGPGTRLTVT.

The table lists this clone with many counts. Read sequence stops 3 residues before the CDR3 end, and the germline J gene provides the missing end. V and J are TRBV14 and TRBJ2-5; the match to TRBD2 covers 10 bases. This CDR3 comprises 17 residues. The V gene's germline CDR1 is SGHDN and CDR2 FVKESK. The V gene end was trimmed by 2 bases and the J gene end by 4 bases; junction bases not matched to a gene: 10. The sequenced CDR3 bases are TGTGCCAGCAGCCAATGGTCAGCGGGAGGGCCGGTAGAGACC. Protein product: CASSQWSAGGPVET. The complete CDR3 sequence is CASSQWSAGGPVETQYF.

This clone was found many times. Read data end 3 residues before the CDR3 end; the end is taken from the germline J gene. This chain links TRBV2 with TRBJ1-1; 10 bases are a match to TRBD1. J lost 5 bases, V lost 7 bases, and 10 bases had no gene match. From germline, CDR1 is SNHLY and CDR2 FYNNEI. CDR3 size: 15 residues. The CDR3 bases that were read are TGTGCCAGCACCCGGGACAGGGGAATTGCGACTGAA. It specifies CASTRDRGIATE. The CDR3 as a whole reads CASTRDRGIATEAFF.

This clone was observed many times. Read data end 3 residues before the CDR3 end; the end is taken from the germline J gene. V gene TRBV5-1 combines with J gene TRBJ2-5; no clear D. V lost 3 bases, J lost 5 bases, and 14 bases lay in between. Per germline, CDR1 SGHRS and CDR2 YFSETQ. The length of the CDR3 is 14 residues. The sequenced part of the CDR3 DNA is TGCGCCAGCAGCTCCTTAGGGCTCCTGGAGACC. Translated: CASSSLGLLET. The entire CDR3 sequence reads CASSSLGLLETQYF.

A note on this clone: The missing CDR3 end, 3 residues past where the read stops, is filled in from the germline J gene. This chain joins TRBV7-9 and TRBJ1-2; D not certain. The CDR3 covers 11 residues. CDR1 and CDR2 (germline): SEHNR, FQNEAQ (reference sequence). CDR3 DNA (partial): TGTGCCAGCAGCTTCTCCTACGAC. Protein sequence: CASSFSYD. The whole CDR3 is CASSFSYDYTF.

This clone was recorded many times. The DNA ends 3 residues before the CDR3 does, and the rest of the CDR3 is filled in from the germline J gene. The V and J genes are TRBV19 and TRBJ1-2, with D maybe TRBD1 (5 bases). Trimming pared 7 bases from V and 2 bases from J, leaving 14 bases between. From germline, CDR1 is LNHDA and CDR2 SQIVND (reference sequence). This CDR3 contains 14 residues. CDR3 bases read: TGTGCCAGTACCCCCACGGGGGACAACTATGGC. Encoded protein: CASTPTGDNYG. The entire CDR3 reads CASTPTGDNYGYTF. Combining the CDR3 with reference TRBV19 and TRBJ1-2 gives the whole variable domain DGGITQSPKYLFRKEGQNVTLSCEQNLNHDAMYWYRQDPGQGLRLIYYSQIVNDFQKGDIAEGYSVSREKKESFPLTVTSAQKNPTAFYLCASTPTGDNYGYTFGSGTRLTVV.

This clone was seen ten or more times. The read gets to within 3 residues of the CDR3 end, and the germline J gene fills in the rest. This chain joins TRBV6-1 and TRBJ1-2; D perhaps matches TRBD1 (5 bases). The CDR3 totals 15 residues. Germline-derived CDR1 and CDR2 are MNHNS and SASEGT. V was shortened by 1 base and J by 2 bases, with 11 bases between the two germline ends. The part of the CDR3 DNA that was read is TGTGCCAGCAGTGAAGGAGGGGCTGGCAACTATGGC. It is translated as CASSEGGAGNYG. The complete CDR3 protein is CASSEGGAGNYGYTF.

This clone was recorded many times. The sequence runs out 3 residues before the end of the CDR3; the remainder is reconstructed from the germline J gene. This chain connects TRBV3-1 (or the pseudogene TRBV3-2) to TRBJ2-1; 16 bases agree with TRBD2. The J segment lost 4 bases and the V segment lost 0 bases, leaving 6 bases of the junction unmatched. This CDR3 has 19 amino acids. In germline, CDR1 is LGHDT, CDR2 YNNKEL (reference sequence). CDR3 bases read: TGTGCCAGCAGCCAAGATCGTGGGACTAGCGGGAGGGGGTACAATGAG. Translating it yields CASSQDRGTSGRGYNE. The CDR3, in full, reads CASSQDRGTSGRGYNEQFF.

Ten or more counts support this clone. With the read ending 3 residues before the CDR3 end, the germline J gene is used to fill in that end. This chain joins TRBV6-1 and TRBJ1-5; D remains unclear. The V and J ends lost 2 bases and 2 bases respectively, with 4 bases between them. Germline V gene sequence: CDR1 MNHNS, CDR2 SASEGT. The CDR3 is 13 amino acids. CDR3 in amino acids: CASSERGNQPQHF. Incomplete CDR3 DNA: TGTGCCAGCAGTGAACGGGGCAATCAGCCC.

The sample holds many counts of this clone. The read terminates 3 residues before the CDR3 end, so the remaining end is supplied by the germline J gene. The chain combines TRBV5-1 with TRBJ2-1; 16 bases match TRBD2. CDR3 length: 19 amino acids. Unmatched junction bases numbered 11, after V lost 0 bases and J lost 8 bases. Germline assignment: CDR1 SGHRS and CDR2 YFSETQ. CDR3 sequence reads: CASSLARGLAGGRRDEQFF. The CDR3 DNA, read in part, is TGCGCCAGCAGCTTGGCGCGGGGACTAGCGGGAGGGCGTCGCGATGAG.

This clone was observed many times. The read finishes 3 residues shy of the CDR3 end, and the germline J gene is used to complete it. The chain uses TRBV15 and TRBJ2-5, with D possibly TRBD1 on 6 matching bases. Germline assignment: CDR1 LNHNV and CDR2 YYDKDF (reference sequence). Trimming took 1 base from V and 4 from J, leaving 13 bases between them. The CDR3 covers 15 residues. CDR3 DNA (partial): TGTGCCACCAGCAGAGGTCAGGGGAAGGGAGAGACC. Amino acids: CATSRGQGKGET. The entire CDR3 protein reads CATSRGQGKGETQYF.

At least ten counts were recorded for this clone. One junction end does not reproduce the germline sequence, and a read error may be involved. Read sequence stops 3 residues before the CDR3 end, and the germline J gene provides the missing end. V gene TRBV5-1 combines with J gene TRBJ2-3; perhaps TRBD2 as D (7 bases). The CDR3 length is 16 residues. Germline V gene sequence: CDR1 SGHRS, CDR2 YFSETQ. The CDR3 loop is CDSSFGGGAATDTQYF. The covered CDR3 bases are TGCGACAGCAGCTTTGGTGGGGGGGCTGCCACAGATACG.

This clone was picked up many times. The read finishes 3 residues shy of the CDR3 end, and the germline J gene is used to complete it. This rearrangement joins TRBV4-1 to TRBJ2-1; 12 bases are shared with TRBD2. This CDR3 has 15 residues. V lost 2 bases and J lost 9; bases outside the gene matches: 5. The germline V gene has CDR1 MGHRA and CDR2 YSYEKL. The part of the CDR3 DNA that was read is TGCGCCAGCAGCCAACTAGCGGGGGGGCCTATTGAG. Translation gives CASSQLAGGPIE. From start to end, the CDR3 is CASSQLAGGPIEQFF.

This clone occurred many times. The CDR3 goes on 3 residues after the read ends, and that part is filled in from the germline J gene. The rearrangement joins TRBV23-1 to TRBJ2-5, with 8 nucleotides matching TRBD2. Being an ORF, TRBV23-1 has a function that is uncertain. Trimming cost V 2 bases and J 5 bases; bases outside gene matches: 7. The CDR3 extends over 15 amino acids. The CDR3 spells CASSQVAGLRETQYF. CDR3 DNA (partial): TGCGCCAGCAGTCAAGTAGCGGGGTTGAGGGAGACC.

This clone was counted at least ten times. From the germline J gene comes the end of the CDR3, since the read stops 3 residues before it. This sequence joins TRBV5-1 and TRBJ2-3; tentatively, D is TRBD1 (5 bases). The germline V gene encodes CDR1 SGHRS and CDR2 YFSETQ. The V end lost 2 bases, the J end lost 2 bases, and 9 bases lay between the germline ends. This CDR3 contains 14 residues. The part of the CDR3 DNA that was read is TGCGCCAGCAGCTTAGGGGCCTTCACAGATACG. Its protein product is CASSLGAFTDT. The full CDR3 reads CASSLGAFTDTQYF.

Many counts were recorded for this clone. Sequencing ends 3 residues short of the CDR3 end; the germline J gene provides the rest. The chain is built from TRBV5-4 and TRBJ2-1; 10 bases agree with TRBD2. The CDR3 is 16 residues long. CDR1 is SGHNT, CDR2 YYREEE, per germline (reference sequence). J was trimmed by 4 bases and V by 0 bases; bases with no gene match: 4. The CDR3 region is CASSLASGRAYNEQFF. The covered CDR3 bases are TGTGCCAGCAGCTTGGCTAGCGGGAGAGCATACAATGAG.

There are a few counts of this clone. The CDR3 end falls 3 residues outside the read, so it is completed with the germline J gene. V gene TRBV6-1 combines with J gene TRBJ1-1; TRBD1 matches at 9 bases. The germline CDR1 and CDR2 sequences are MNHNS and SASEGT. The CDR3 consists of 15 residues. The junction had 8 bases not matched to a gene; V was cut back by 3 bases and J by 6 bases. The CDR3 sequence is CASSEKQGAGAEAFF. CDR3 DNA (partial): TGTGCCAGCAGTGAGAAACAGGGGGCCGGCGCTGAA.